A single sample is the source of the 4 T cell receptor beta chains below, sequenced in a study of identical twins. TCRdb used MiXCR to reprocess the 5' RACE reads, holding one entry per CDR3 protein. The table has hundreds of thousands of distinct CDR3 sequences, 15% to 20% seen once; the top ten hold about 12%. These same data were also listed under a study on T cells expressing NK-cell markers.

The sequencing sample was made of PBMCs. The receptors originated from a woman aged 18-29 years in good health.

The chain has TRBV10-3 and TRBJ2-6; D uncertain. The CDR3 is made up of 15 amino acids. Trimming shortened V by 3 bases and J by 2 bases, and 8 bases separated the two germline ends. The germline CDR1 and CDR2 sequences are ENHRY and SYGVKD. In DNA, the CDR3 is TGTGCCATCAGTGATCTGAGAACTGGGGCCAACGTCCTGACTTTC. Protein: CAISDLRTGANVLTF.

This clonotype was seen only a few times. The chain joins TRBV9 to TRBJ2-3; D ambiguous. V lost 0 bases to trimming and J lost 2 bases, with 10 bases between them. The germline V gene has CDR1 SGDLS and CDR2 YYNGEE. The length of the CDR3 is 15 residues. This CDR3 reads CASSVGSSSTDTQYF. CDR3 in DNA: TGTGCCAGCAGCGTAGGGTCGAGTTCCACAGATACGCAGTATTTT.

J is TRBJ2-7 and V is TRBV9; 11 nucleotides match TRBD1. Trimming removed 3 bases from V and 12 bases from J; junction bases left unmatched: 14. This CDR3 is 15 amino acids long. CDR1 is SGDLS, CDR2 YYNGEE, per germline. CDR3 DNA: TGTGCCAGCAGCGCCGGACTTCGGGACAGGGGGTTTCTGTACTTC. This gives the protein CASSAGLRDRGFLYF.

This rearrangement joins TRBV4-2 to TRBJ2-5; D may be TRBD2 (6 bases). The CDR3 runs to 15 residues. CDR1 is LGHNA, CDR2 YNFKEQ, per germline. The V and J ends lost 0 bases and 2 bases respectively, with 10 bases between them. The CDR3 protein is CASSQDWRGQETQYF. The CDR3 DNA sequence: TGTGCCAGCAGCCAAGATTGGAGGGGTCAAGAGACCCAGTACTTC.